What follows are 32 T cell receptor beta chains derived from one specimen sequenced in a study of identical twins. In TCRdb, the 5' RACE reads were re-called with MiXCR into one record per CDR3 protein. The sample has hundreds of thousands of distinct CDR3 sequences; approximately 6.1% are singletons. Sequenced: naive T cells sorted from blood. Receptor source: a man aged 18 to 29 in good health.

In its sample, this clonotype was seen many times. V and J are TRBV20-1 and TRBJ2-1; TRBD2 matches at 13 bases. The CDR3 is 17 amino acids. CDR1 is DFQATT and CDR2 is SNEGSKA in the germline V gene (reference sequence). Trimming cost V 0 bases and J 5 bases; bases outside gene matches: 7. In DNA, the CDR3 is TGCAGTGCTAGAGATAGACTAGCGGGAGGAATCCACAATGAGCAGTTCTTC. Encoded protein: CSARDRLAGGIHNEQFF.

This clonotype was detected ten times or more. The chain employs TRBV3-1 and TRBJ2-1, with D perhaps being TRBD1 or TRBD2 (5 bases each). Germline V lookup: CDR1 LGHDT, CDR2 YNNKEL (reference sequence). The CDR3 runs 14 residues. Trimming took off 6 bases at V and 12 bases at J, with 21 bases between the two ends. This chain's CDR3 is CASSGLARDGVQFF. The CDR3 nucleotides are TGTGCCAGCAGTGGACTGGCCAGGGACGGGGTGCAGTTCTTC.

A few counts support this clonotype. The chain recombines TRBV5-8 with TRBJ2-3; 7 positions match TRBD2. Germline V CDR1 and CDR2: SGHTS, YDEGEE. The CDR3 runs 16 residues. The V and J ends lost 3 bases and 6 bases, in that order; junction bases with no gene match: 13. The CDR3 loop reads CASSSPERDGVDTQYF. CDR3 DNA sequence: TGTGCCAGCAGCTCCCCTGAGCGGGACGGAGTGGATACGCAGTATTTT.

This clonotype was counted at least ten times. The CDR3 DNA reads as TGCGCCAGCACCTTGGACGCTCTGAGCACTGAAGCTTTCTTT. Protein product: CASTLDALSTEAFF. The chain links TRBV10-2 to TRBJ1-1; D is ambiguous. Germline CDR1 is WSHSY and CDR2 is SAAADI. The CDR3 is made up of 14 amino acids. The V and J ends lost 7 bases and 4 bases respectively, with 16 bases between them.

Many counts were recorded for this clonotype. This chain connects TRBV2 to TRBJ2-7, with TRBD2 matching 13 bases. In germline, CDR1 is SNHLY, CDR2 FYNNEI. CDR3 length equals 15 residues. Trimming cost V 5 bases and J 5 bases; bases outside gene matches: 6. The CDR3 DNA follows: TGTGCCAGCAGTTATGGGACTAGCGGGACCAACGAGCAGTACTTC. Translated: CASSYGTSGTNEQYF.

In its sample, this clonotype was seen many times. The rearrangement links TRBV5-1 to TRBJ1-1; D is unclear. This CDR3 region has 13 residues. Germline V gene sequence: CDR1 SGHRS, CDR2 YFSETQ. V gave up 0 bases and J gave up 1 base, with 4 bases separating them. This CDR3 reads CASSLGENTEAFF. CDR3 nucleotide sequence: TGCGCCAGCAGCTTGGGAGAGAACACTGAAGCTTTCTTT.

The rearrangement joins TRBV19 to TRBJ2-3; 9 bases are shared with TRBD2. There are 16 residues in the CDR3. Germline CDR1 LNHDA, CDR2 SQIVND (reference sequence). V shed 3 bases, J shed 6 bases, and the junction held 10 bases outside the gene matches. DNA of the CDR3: TGTGCCAGTAGTATCACCGGGACTAGCAGGTCGGATACGCAGTATTTT. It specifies CASSITGTSRSDTQYF.

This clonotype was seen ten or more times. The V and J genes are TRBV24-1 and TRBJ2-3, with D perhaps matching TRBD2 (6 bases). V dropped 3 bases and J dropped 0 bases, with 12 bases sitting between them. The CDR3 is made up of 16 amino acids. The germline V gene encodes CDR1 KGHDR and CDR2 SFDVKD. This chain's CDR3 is CATSDPSGLSTDTQYF. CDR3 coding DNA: TGTGCCACCAGTGATCCCTCGGGACTGAGCACAGATACGCAGTATTTT.

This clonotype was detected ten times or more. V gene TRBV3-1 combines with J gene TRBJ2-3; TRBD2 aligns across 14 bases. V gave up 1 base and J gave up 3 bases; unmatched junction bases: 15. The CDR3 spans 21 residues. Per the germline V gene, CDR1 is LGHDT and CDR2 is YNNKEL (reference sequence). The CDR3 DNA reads TGTGCCAGCAGCCAAGCCCGGAGGACTAGCGGGAGGAACAGCGCTACAGATACGCAGTATTTT. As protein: CASSQARRTSGRNSATDTQYF.

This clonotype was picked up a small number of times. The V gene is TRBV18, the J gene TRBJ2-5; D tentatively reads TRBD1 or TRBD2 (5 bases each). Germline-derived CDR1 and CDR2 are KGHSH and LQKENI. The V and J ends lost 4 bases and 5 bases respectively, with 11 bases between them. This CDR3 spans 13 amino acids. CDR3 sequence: CASSRDPGETQYF. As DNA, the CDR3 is TGTGCCAGCTCACGGGACCCGGGGGAGACCCAGTACTTC.

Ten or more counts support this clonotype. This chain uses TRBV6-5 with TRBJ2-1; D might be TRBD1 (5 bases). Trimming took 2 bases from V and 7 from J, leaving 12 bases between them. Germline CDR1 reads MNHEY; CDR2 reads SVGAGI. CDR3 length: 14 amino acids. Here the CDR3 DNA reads TGTGCCAGCAGTTACGGAGTAGGGGAAAATGAGCAGTTCTTC. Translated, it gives CASSYGVGENEQFF.

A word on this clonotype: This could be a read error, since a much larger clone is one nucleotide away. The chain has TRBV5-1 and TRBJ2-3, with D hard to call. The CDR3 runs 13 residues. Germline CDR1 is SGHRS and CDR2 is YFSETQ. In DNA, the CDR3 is TGCGACAGCAGCTTGGGTATCGGGGATACGCAGTATTTT. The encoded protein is CDSSLGIGDTQYF.

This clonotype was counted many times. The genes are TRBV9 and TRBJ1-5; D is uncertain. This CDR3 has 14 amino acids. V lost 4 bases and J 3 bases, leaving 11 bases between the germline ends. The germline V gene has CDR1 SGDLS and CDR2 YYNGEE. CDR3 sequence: CASSLGLINQPQHF. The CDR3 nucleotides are TGTGCCAGCAGCCTAGGGTTGATCAATCAGCCCCAGCATTTT.

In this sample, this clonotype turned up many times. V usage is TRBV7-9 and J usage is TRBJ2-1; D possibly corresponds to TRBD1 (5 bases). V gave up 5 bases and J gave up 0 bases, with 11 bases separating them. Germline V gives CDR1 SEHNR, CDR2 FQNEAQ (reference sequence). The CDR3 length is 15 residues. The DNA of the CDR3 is TGTGCCAGCAGCCCGAACAGGATCTCCTACAATGAGCAGTTCTTC. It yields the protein CASSPNRISYNEQFF.

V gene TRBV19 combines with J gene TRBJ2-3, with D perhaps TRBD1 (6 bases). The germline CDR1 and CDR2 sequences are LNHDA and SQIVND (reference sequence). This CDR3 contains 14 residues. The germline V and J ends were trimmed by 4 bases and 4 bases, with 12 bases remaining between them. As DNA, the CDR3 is TGTGCCAGTAGTAATACCGGGACACCAGATACGCAGTATTTT. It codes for CASSNTGTPDTQYF.

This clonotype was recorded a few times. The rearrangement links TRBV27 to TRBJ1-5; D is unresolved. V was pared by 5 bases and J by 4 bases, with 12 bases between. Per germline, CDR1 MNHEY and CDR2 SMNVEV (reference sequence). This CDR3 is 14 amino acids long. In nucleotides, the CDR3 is TGTGCCAGCAGTCTCGGTGTCTGGAATCAGCCCCAGCATTTT. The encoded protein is CASSLGVWNQPQHF.

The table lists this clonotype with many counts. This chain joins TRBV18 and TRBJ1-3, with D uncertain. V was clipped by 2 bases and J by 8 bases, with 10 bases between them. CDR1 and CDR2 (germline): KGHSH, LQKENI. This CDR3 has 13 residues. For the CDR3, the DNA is TGTGCCAGCTCACCAAACTATGAGGACACCATATATTTT. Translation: CASSPNYEDTIYF.

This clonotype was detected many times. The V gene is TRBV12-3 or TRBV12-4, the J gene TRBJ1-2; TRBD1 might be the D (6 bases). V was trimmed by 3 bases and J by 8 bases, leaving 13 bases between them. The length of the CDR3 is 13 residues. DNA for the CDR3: TGTGCCAGCAGTTTGGGGGGCCAGGGGGGCTACACCTTC. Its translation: CASSLGGQGGYTF.

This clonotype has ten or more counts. The CDR3 here is CASNGLAGLSEQFF. CDR3 nucleotide sequence: TGTGCCAGCAACGGACTAGCGGGATTGAGTGAGCAGTTCTTC. This chain links TRBV27 with TRBJ2-1; 12 bases align to TRBD2. CDR1 is MNHEY, CDR2 SMNVEV, per germline (reference sequence). The CDR3 sequence is 14 residues long. The junction had 7 bases not matched to a gene; V was cut back by 7 bases and J by 9 bases.

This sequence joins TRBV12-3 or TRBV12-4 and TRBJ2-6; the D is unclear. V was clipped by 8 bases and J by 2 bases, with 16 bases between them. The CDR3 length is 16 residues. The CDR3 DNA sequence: TGTGCCAGCGCCCCTGTGCTGTTGACTGGGGCCAACGTCCTGACTTTC. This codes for CASAPVLLTGANVLTF.

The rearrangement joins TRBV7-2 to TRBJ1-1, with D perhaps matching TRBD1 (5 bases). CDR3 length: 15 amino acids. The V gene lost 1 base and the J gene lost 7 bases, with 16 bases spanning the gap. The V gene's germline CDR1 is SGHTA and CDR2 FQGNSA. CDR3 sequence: CASSLDRATAREAFF. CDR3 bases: TGTGCCAGCAGCTTAGACCGGGCGACAGCGCGTGAAGCTTTCTTT. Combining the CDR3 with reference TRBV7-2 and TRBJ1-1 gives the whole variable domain GAGVSQSPSNKVTEKGKDVELRCDPISGHTALYWYRQSLGQGLEFLIYFQGNSAPDKSGLPSDRFSAERTGGSVSTLTIQRTQQEDSAVYLCASSLDRATAREAFFGQGTRLTVV.

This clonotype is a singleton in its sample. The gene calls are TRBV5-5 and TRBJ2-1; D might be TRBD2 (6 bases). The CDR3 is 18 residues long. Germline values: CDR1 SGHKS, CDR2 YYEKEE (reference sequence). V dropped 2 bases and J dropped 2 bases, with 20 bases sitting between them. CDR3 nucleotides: TGTGCCAGCAGCTTCGGGGGTCTTCAGCCTGTCGCCTACAATGAGCAGTTCTTC. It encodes CASSFGGLQPVAYNEQFF.

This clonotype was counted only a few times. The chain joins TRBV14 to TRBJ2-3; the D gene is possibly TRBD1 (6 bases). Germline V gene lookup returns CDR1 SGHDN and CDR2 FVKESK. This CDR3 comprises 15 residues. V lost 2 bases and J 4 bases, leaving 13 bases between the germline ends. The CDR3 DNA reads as TGTGCCAGCAGCCAACCCCAACAGGGCCCAGATACGCAGTATTTT. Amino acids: CASSQPQQGPDTQYF.

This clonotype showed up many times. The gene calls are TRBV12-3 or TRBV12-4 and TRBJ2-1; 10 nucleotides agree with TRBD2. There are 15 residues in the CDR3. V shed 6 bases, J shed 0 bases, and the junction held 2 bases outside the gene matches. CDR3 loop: CASSPSGSSYNEQFF. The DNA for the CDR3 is TGTGCCAGCAGCCCTAGCGGGAGCTCCTACAATGAGCAGTTCTTC.

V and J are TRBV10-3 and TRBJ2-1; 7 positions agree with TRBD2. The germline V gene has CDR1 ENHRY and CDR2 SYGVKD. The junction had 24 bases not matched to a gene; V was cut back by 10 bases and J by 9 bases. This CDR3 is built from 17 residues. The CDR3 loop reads CATQGWVDAAGGTEQFF. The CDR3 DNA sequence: TGTGCCACCCAGGGATGGGTCGACGCAGCCGGGGGGACTGAGCAGTTCTTC.

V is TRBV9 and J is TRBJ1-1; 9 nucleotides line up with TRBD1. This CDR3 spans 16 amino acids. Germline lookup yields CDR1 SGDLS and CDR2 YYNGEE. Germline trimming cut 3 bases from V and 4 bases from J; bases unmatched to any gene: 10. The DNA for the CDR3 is TGTGCCAGCAGCGATAATAGGGACAGGGAGGGCACTGAAGCTTTCTTT. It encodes CASSDNRDREGTEAFF.

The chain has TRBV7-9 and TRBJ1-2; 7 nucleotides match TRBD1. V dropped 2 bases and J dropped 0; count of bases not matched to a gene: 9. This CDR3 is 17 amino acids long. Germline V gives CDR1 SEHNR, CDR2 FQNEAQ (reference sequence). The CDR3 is CASSLRDSGPANYGYTF. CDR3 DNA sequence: TGTGCCAGCAGCTTAAGGGACAGCGGGCCAGCTAACTATGGCTACACCTTC.

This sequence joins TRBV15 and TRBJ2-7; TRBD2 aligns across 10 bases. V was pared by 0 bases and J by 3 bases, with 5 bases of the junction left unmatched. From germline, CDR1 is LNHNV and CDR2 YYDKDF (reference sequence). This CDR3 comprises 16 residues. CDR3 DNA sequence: TGTGCCACCAGCAGAGATCGGCTAGCGGGGGACTACGAGCAGTACTTC. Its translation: CATSRDRLAGDYEQYF.

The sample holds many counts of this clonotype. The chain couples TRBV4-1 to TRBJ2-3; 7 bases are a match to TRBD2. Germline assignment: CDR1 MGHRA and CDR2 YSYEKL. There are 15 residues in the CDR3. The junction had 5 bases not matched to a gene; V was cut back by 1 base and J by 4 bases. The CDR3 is CASSQGAGDPDTQYF. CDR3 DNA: TGCGCCAGCAGCCAAGGCGCGGGAGACCCAGATACGCAGTATTTT.

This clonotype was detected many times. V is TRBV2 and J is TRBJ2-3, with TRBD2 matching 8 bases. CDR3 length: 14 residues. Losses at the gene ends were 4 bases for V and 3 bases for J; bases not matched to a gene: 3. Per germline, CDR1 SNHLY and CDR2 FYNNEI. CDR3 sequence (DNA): TGTGCCAGCAGTGTGAGCGGGAGTACAGATACGCAGTATTTT. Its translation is CASSVSGSTDTQYF.

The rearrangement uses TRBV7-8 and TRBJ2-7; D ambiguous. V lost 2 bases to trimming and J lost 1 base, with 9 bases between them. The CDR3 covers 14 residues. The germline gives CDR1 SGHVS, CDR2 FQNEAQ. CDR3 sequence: CASSLLAGSYEQYV. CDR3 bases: TGTGCCAGCAGCTTACTCGCCGGATCCTACGAGCAGTACGTC.

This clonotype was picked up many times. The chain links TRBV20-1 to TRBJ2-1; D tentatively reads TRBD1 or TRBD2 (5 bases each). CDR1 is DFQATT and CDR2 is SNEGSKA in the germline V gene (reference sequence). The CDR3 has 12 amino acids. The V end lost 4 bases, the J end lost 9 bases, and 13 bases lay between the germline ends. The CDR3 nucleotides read TGCAGTGCTACCGGGGCAATCGGTGAGCAGTTCTTC. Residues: CSATGAIGEQFF.